This T cell receptor beta chain emerged from a study of beta chain features in type 1 diabetes. Across the whole study: Healthy donors and patients had similar age, gender and cell yields. Study-level findings and limits: The question of HLA type influencing TCRB rearrangement was one that remained unresolved here. A possible short-template PCR bias applies equally to patients and controls. Cells with high TCR expression could be over-represented by cDNA sequencing. Across all four CD4+ subsets, people with type 1 diabetes showed modestly shorter TCRB CDR3s.

This clone was counted a few times. Antigen: not known. The entirety of the isolated RNA underwent reverse transcription, so expressed TCRB transcripts were sequenced. Profiling relied on immunoSEQ multiplex PCR, and the TCRdb table lists in-frame clones only, not all of them. This sample has roughly 330,000 clones, with 13% found just once. Trimming cost V 3 bases and J 0 bases, with 13 bases left between them. The germline gives CDR1 SGDLS, CDR2 YYNGEE. The CDR3 is 15 amino acids. The sequence came from a woman aged 18-30 years with type 1 diabetes. This chain links TRBV9 with TRBJ2-7; TRBD2 might be the D (5 bases). The sequenced material came from naive CD4+ T cells from blood. The CDR3 loop is CASSARSGYSYEQYF. In DNA, the CDR3 is TGTGCCAGCAGCGCGCGGAGCGGCTACTCCTACGAGCAGTACTTC.